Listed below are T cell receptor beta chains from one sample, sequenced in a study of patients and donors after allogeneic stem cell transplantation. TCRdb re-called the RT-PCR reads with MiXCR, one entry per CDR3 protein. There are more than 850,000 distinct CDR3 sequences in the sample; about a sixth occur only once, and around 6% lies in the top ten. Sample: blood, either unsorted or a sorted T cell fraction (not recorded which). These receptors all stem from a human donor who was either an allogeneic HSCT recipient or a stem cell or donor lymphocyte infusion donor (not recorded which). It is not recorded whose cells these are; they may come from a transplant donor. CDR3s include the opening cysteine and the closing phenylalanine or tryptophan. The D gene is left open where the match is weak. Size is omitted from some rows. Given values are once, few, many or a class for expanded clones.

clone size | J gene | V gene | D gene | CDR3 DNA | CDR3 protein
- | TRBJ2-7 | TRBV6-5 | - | TGTGCCAGCAGTTACTCGGAAGGGACGGGGTCCTACGAGCAGTACTTC | CASSYSEGTGSYEQYF
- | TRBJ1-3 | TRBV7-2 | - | TGTGCCAGCAGCTTCCGACAGAAATTAACCCTCGAAAACACCATATATTTT | CASSFRQKLTLENTIYF
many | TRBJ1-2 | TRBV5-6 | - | TGTGCCAGCAGCCCTGACGTATTCGGTGGCTACACCTTC | CASSPDVFGGYTF
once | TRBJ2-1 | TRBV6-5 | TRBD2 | TGTGCCAGCAGTTTTATAGCGGGATTCTCCCGAAACAATGAGCAGTTCTTC | CASSFIAGFSRNNEQFF
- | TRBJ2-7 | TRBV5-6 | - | TGTGCCAGCAGCTTGAAGCGGCAGGGCCTATACTCCTACGAGCAGTACTTC | CASSLKRQGLYSYEQYF
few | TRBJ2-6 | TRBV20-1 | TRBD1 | TGCAGTGCTAGAGCTGGGACAGGAGGTGCGCGTGGGGCCAACGTCCTGACTTTC | CSARAGTGGARGANVLTF
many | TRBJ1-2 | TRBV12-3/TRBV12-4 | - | TGTGCCAGCAGTTTTAGGCAGAACTATGGCTACACCTTC | CASSFRQNYGYTF
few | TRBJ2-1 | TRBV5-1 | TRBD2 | TGCGCCAGCAGCTTGGGACTAGCGGACCTATACAATGAGCAGTTCTTC | CASSLGLADLYNEQFF
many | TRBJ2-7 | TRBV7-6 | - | TGTGCCAGCAGCTTTTTTGGGGGCTCCTCCTACGAGCAGTACTTC | CASSFFGGSSYEQYF
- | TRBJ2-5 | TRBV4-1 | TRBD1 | TGCGCCAGCAGCCAACCGGGACAGGGGGCCCAAGAGACCCAGTACTTC | CASSQPGQGAQETQYF
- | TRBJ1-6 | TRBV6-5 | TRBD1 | TGTGCCAGCAGTTACGGCGTGGGACACAGGGGAGGAAATTCACCCCTCCACTTT | CASSYGVGHRGGNSPLHF
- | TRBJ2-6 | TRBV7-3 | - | TGTGCCAGCAGCCCAAACCCAGGGACTGGGGCCAACGTCCTGACTTTC | CASSPNPGTGANVLTF
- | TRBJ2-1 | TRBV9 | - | TGTGCCAGCAGCGGCCCGGGACACCTGCAGTTCTTC | CASSGPGHLQFF
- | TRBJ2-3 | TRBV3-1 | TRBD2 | TGTGCCAGCAGCCAAGTAAGGCTAGCGGGGGCCACAGATACGCAGTATTTT | CASSQVRLAGATDTQYF
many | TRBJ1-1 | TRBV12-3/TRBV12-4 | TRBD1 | TGTGCCAGCAGTCGGGACAGGGCGAACACTGAAGCTTTCTTT | CASSRDRANTEAFF
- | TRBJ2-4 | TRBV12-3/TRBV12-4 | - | TGTGCCAGCAGTCCTCCTTCGGCCAGGGGACAAAACATTCAGTACTTC | CASSPPSARGQNIQYF
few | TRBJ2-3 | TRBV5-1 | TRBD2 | TGCGCCAGCAGCAACGGGACTAGCGGGGGGAACACAGATACGCAGTATTTT | CASSNGTSGGNTDTQYF
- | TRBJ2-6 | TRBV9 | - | TGTGCCAGCAGCCCCGAACGATTAGAATCTTTCTGGTCTGGGGCCAACGTCCTGACTTTC | CASSPERLESFWSGANVLTF
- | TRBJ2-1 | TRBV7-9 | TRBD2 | TGTGCCAGCAGCTTTTGGCCTAGCGGGAGTGATGAGCAGTTCTTC | CASSFWPSGSDEQFF
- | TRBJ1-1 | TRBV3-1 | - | TGTGCCAGCAGCCAAGATAAGGGACTCATTAACACTGAAGCTTTCTTT | CASSQDKGLINTEAFF
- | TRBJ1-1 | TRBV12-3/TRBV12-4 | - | TGTGCCAGCAGTTTAGCAGGGAGCTATGAAGCTTTCTTT | CASSLAGSYEAFF
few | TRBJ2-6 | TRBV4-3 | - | TGCGCCAGCAGCCCCGGAATGGGGAGTAGTTCTGGGGCCAACGTCCTGACTTTC | CASSPGMGSSSGANVLTF
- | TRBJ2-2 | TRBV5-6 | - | TGTGCCAGCAGCCCCGACAAAGGCGGGGGGGAGCTGTTTTTT | CASSPDKGGGELFF
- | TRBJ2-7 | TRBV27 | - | TGTGCCAGCAGTTCCTCAGGGCACTACGAGCAGTACTTC | CASSSSGHYEQYF
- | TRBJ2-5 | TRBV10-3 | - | TGTGCCATCAGCAACTACTTCCAGTACTTGTACTTC | CAISNYFQYLYF
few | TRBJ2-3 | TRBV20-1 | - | TGCAGTGCGCAGTCACTCGTCAGCACAGATACGCAGTATTTT | CSAQSLVSTDTQYF
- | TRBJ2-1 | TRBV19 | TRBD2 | TGTGCCACCTCCTCCGGGACTAGCCGAATGAGCTCCTACAATGAGCAGTTCTTC | CATSSGTSRMSSYNEQFF
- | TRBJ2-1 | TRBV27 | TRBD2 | TGTGCCAGCAGTTCAGGACTAGCGGGAGGTGGTGATGAGCAGTTCTTC | CASSSGLAGGGDEQFF
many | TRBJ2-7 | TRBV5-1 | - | TGCGCCAGCAGCTTGGTTGACAGGAACTACGAGCAGTACTTC | CASSLVDRNYEQYF
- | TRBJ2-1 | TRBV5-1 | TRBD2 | TGCGCCAGCAGCCCGGGACTAGCGGCTCACAGGAGCTCCTACAATGAGCAGTTCTTC | CASSPGLAAHRSSYNEQFF
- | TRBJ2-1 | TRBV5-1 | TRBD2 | TGCGCCAGCAGCTTAACTAGCGGGAGGTTTGACAATGAGCAGTTCTTC | CASSLTSGRFDNEQFF
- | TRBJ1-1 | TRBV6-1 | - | TGTGCCAGCAGTGAATTTCTTAACACTGAAGCTTTCTTT | CASSEFLNTEAFF
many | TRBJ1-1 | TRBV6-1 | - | TGTGCCAGCAGGGGACACCAGAACACTGAAGCTTTCTTT | CASRGHQNTEAFF
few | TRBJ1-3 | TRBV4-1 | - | TGCGCCAGCAGCCACCCAGAAGGAAACACCATATATTTT | CASSHPEGNTIYF